A selection of T cell receptor beta chains follows, all from one sample in a study of spatial heterogeneity in lung cancer. TCRdb reanalysed the 5' RACE reads using MiXCR and keeps one entry per CDR3 protein. The data contain approximately 9,500 distinct CDR3 sequences, 12% of them singletons. The sequencing here drew on lung tumor tissue, taken at surgery. The receptors derive from a male donor with early-stage non-small cell lung cancer. The conserved cysteine and the conserved F or W are not part of the CDR3 here.

>TRBJ2-5|TRBV6-5
ASRDRPSGSETQY
>TRBJ2-5|TRBV28
ASSLSGSGRVETQY
>TRBJ1-6|TRBV4-2
ASSPTGAVPLH
>TRBJ2-3|TRBV23-1
ANLTSVHQDTQY
>TRBJ1-5|TRBV7-9
ASAPSNQPQH
>TRBJ2-7|TRBV27
ASSTGTSGNLYEQY
>TRBJ1-1|TRBV18
ASSPNWDSGFEAF
>TRBJ1-1|TRBV12-3/TRBV12-4
ASSLNRGTEAF
>TRBJ2-2|TRBV20-1
SAHGGASTGELF
>TRBJ2-3|TRBV7-8
ASSPPGTSGTDTQY
>TRBJ2-1|TRBV6-5
ASSLYPTRNEQF
>TRBJ2-5|TRBV7-6
ASSPNRGQETQY
>TRBJ2-7|TRBV27
ASSLGSISGSAYEQY
>TRBJ2-3|TRBV14
ASSPQGSDTQY
>TRBJ2-7|TRBV5-1
ASSLTGTYLDEQY
>TRBJ2-2|TRBV3-1
ASSPLAGDRMNTGELF
>TRBJ2-2|TRBV30
AWSGASGSTGELF
>TRBJ1-4|TRBV5-6
ASSLGQVRNEKLF